These 16 T cell receptor beta chains were sequenced from one sample in a study of long-term antiretroviral therapy in people with HIV. With survey level as its setting, the immunoSEQ assay was v3.0. Clones were sequenced by immunoSEQ multiplex PCR, and TCRdb holds only the in-frame ones, with some missing. The data hold tens of thousands of clones, with 85% to 90% observed a single time. The sequencing used unsorted PBMCs, collected 1.8 years after starting antiretroviral therapy. Source of these receptors: a woman aged 18 to 35 with HIV.

The genes are TRBV27 and TRBJ2-5; 15 bases agree with TRBD2. J lost 4 bases, V lost 3 bases, and 0 bases had no gene match. CDR3 length: 15 amino acids. Germline CDR1 is MNHEY and CDR2 is SMNVEV (reference sequence). In nucleotides, the CDR3 is TGTGCCAGCAGTTTGGGACTAGCGGGAGGAGAGACCCAGTACTTC. Its protein is CASSLGLAGGETQYF.

The chain employs TRBV5-1 and TRBJ1-1; D gene ambiguous. The CDR3 extends over 11 amino acids. The germline V gene has CDR1 SGHRS and CDR2 YFSETQ. Trimming pared 1 base from V and 2 bases from J, leaving 0 bases between. CDR3 nucleotides: TGCGCCAGCAGCTTGAACACTGAAGCTTTCTTT. This sequence encodes CASSLNTEAFF.

A note on this clone: Additional DNA sequences in this sample encode the identical CDR3. The J gene is TRBJ1-1, the V gene TRBV7-9; no definite D call. This CDR3 has 11 amino acids. With 5 bases removed from V and 5 bases from J, the gap between germline ends came to 6 bases. In germline, CDR1 is SEHNR, CDR2 FQNEAQ (reference sequence). The CDR3 reads CASSLNTEAFF. DNA for the CDR3: TGTGCCAGCAGCCTCAATACTGAAGCTTTCTTT.

The chain joins TRBV5-5 to TRBJ1-5; TRBD1 aligns across 8 bases. Germline CDR1 is SGHKS and CDR2 is YYEKEE (reference sequence). V trimming: 3 bases; J trimming: 0 bases; junction bases outside the gene matches: 11. This CDR3 contains 18 residues. The DNA for the CDR3 is TGTGCCAGCAGCTCTTACCTAATTGGACAGGGTAGCAATCAGCCCCAGCATTTT. Amino acid sequence: CASSSYLIGQGSNQPQHF.

CDR3 sequence: CASSYGQGGNTIYF. The DNA of the CDR3 is TGTGCCAGCAGTTACGGACAGGGCGGAAACACCATATATTTT. The gene calls are TRBV6-5 and TRBJ1-3; 8 nucleotides match TRBD1. The J segment lost 4 bases and the V segment lost 2 bases, leaving 1 base of the junction unmatched. The length of the CDR3 is 14 residues. Germline CDR1 MNHEY, CDR2 SVGAGI.

This chain links TRBV5-1 with TRBJ2-2, with a weak D call TRBD1 (5 bases). Germline CDR1 is SGHRS and CDR2 is YFSETQ. The CDR3 covers 14 residues. Trimming pared 4 bases from V and 1 base from J, leaving 8 bases between. DNA of the CDR3: TGCGCCAGCAGCCGACAGCAGAACACCGGGGAGCTGTTTTTT. Its translation: CASSRQQNTGELFF.

V and J are TRBV9 and TRBJ2-1, with D possibly being TRBD1 (6 bases). CDR3 length: 14 amino acids. Trimming cost V 0 bases and J 6 bases, with 10 bases left between them. Germline V gives CDR1 SGDLS, CDR2 YYNGEE. DNA for the CDR3: TGTGCCAGCAGCGTAGTTTTGGGGGCCAATGAGCAGTTCTTC. It yields the protein CASSVVLGANEQFF. The variable domain in full, with the rest retrieved from reference TRBV9 and TRBJ2-1, is DSGVTQTPKHLITATGQRVTLRCSPRSGDLSVYWYQQSLDQGLQFLIQYYNGEERAKGNILERFSAQQFPDLHSELNLSSLELGDSALYFCASSVVLGANEQFFGPGTRLTVL.

This chain joins TRBV5-6 and TRBJ1-1; unclear D gene. Germline V gene data show CDR1 as SGHDT and CDR2 as YYEEEE. This CDR3 spans 11 amino acids. Trimming cost V 1 base and J 11 bases, with 9 bases left between them. CDR3 region: CASSLTGTAFF. CDR3 bases: TGTGCCAGCAGCTTGACGGGTACGGCTTTCTTT.

V gene TRBV10-3 combines with J gene TRBJ1-5; TRBD1 might be the D (5 bases). Germline-derived CDR1 and CDR2 are ENHRY and SYGVKD. CDR3 length equals 14 residues. The V and J ends lost 3 bases and 0 bases respectively, with 6 bases between them. CDR3 coding DNA: TGTGCCATCAGTGATACAGGTAGCAATCAGCCCCAGCATTTT. Amino acid sequence: CAISDTGSNQPQHF.

The chain joins TRBV5-1 to TRBJ2-2; D remains unclear. From germline, CDR1 is SGHRS and CDR2 YFSETQ. Trimming shortened V by 0 bases and J by 2 bases, and 5 bases separated the two germline ends. The CDR3 has 14 amino acids. The CDR3 DNA reads TGCGCCAGCAGCTTGGATTTTAACACCGGGGAGCTGTTTTTT. Translated: CASSLDFNTGELFF. The whole variable domain, remainder taken from reference TRBV5-1 and TRBJ2-2, is KAGVTQTPRYLIKTRGQQVTLSCSPISGHRSVSWYQQTPGQGLQFLFEYFSETQRNKGNFPGRFSGRQFSNSRSEMNVSTLELGDSALYLCASSLDFNTGELFFGEGSRLTVL.

This clone has just a few counts. V gene TRBV7-9 combines with J gene TRBJ1-5; D gene ambiguous. Germline CDR1 and CDR2: SEHNR and FQNEAQ (reference sequence). Trimming shortened V by 1 base and J by 0 bases, and 7 bases separated the two germline ends. The length of the CDR3 is 15 residues. The CDR3 is CASSLDGISNQPQHF. The CDR3 DNA reads TGTGCCAGCAGCTTAGATGGGATTAGCAATCAGCCCCAGCATTTT.

This sequence joins TRBV5-4 and TRBJ2-2, with D perhaps given as TRBD1 or TRBD2 (7 bases each). Trimming removed 6 bases from V and 6 bases from J, with 21 bases in between. CDR1 SGHNT and CDR2 YYREEE come from the germline V gene (reference sequence). The CDR3 runs 16 residues. The CDR3 loop is CASKRTGEGAAGELFF. In DNA form, the CDR3 reads TGTGCCAGCAAACGAACGGGGGAGGGGGCGGCCGGGGAGCTGTTTTTT. Combining the CDR3 with reference TRBV5-4 and TRBJ2-2 gives the whole variable domain ETGVTQSPTHLIKTRGQQVTLRCSSQSGHNTVSWYQQALGQGPQFIFQYYREEENGRGNFPPRFSGLQFPNYSSELNVNALELDDSALYLCASKRTGEGAAGELFFGEGSRLTVL.

The chain's CDR3 is CASSLVLGEQYF. For the CDR3, the DNA is TGTGCCAGCAGTTTGGTCCTCGGCGAGCAGTACTTC. This rearrangement joins TRBV6-6 to TRBJ2-7; D not certain. There are 12 residues in the CDR3. In germline, CDR1 is MNHNY, CDR2 SVGAGI (reference sequence). V lost 4 bases, J lost 6 bases, and 10 bases lay in between.

The V call is TRBV7-9, the J call TRBJ2-2; D possibly matches TRBD1 or TRBD2 (6 bases each). The CDR3 has 16 residues. CDR1 and CDR2 from the germline V gene are SEHNR and FQNEAQ (reference sequence). With 4 bases removed from V and 1 base from J, the gap between germline ends came to 13 bases. The CDR3 sequence: CASSYSKGGNTGELFF. In DNA form, the CDR3 reads TGTGCCAGCAGCTATTCCAAGGGGGGGAACACCGGGGAGCTGTTTTTT.

This clone was counted a single time. The chain carries TRBV6-4 and TRBJ1-1, with D hard to call. Trimming removed 6 bases at V and 3 bases at J, with 14 bases between. The CDR3 is made up of 14 amino acids. Germline lookup yields CDR1 MRHNA and CDR2 SNTAGT. CDR3: CASSLAHGYTEAFF. The CDR3 DNA sequence: TGTGCCAGCAGCCTCGCTCACGGGTACACTGAAGCTTTCTTT.

The chain has TRBV18 and TRBJ2-7; no clear D. Trimming took 2 bases from V and 2 from J, leaving 10 bases between them. The CDR3 is 14 residues long. From germline, CDR1 is KGHSH and CDR2 LQKENI. The CDR3 nucleotides are TGTGCCAGCTCACCAGCCGACAACCCCTACGAGCAGTACTTC. Encoded protein: CASSPADNPYEQYF.